This T cell receptor (beta chain) was observed in a study of blood T cell repertoires in COVID-19. Study overall: COVID-19 samples, acute and convalescent, were from the United States, Italy and Spain. PBMCs, B-cell-depleted T cells, or T cells provided the cDNA or gDNA that made up the material.

The germline gives CDR1 SNHLY, CDR2 FYNNEI. The CDR3 spans 15 residues. Germline trimming cut 2 bases from V and 5 bases from J; bases unmatched to any gene: 8. Seattle cases were enrolled at active infection and followed longitudinally. Sequencing used immunoSEQ multiplex PCR; TCRdb keeps in-frame clones, though not all of them. The sample has roughly 180,000 clones, 79% seen once. The sequence derives from a woman aged 55 to 70 with COVID-19, enrolled during active disease. The gene calls are TRBV2 and TRBJ2-5; 7 bases line up with TRBD2. The specimen was peripheral blood. This CDR3 reads CASSELLTSAETQYF. The CDR3 DNA is TGTGCCAGCAGTGAACTACTAACTAGCGCTGAGACCCAGTACTTC.